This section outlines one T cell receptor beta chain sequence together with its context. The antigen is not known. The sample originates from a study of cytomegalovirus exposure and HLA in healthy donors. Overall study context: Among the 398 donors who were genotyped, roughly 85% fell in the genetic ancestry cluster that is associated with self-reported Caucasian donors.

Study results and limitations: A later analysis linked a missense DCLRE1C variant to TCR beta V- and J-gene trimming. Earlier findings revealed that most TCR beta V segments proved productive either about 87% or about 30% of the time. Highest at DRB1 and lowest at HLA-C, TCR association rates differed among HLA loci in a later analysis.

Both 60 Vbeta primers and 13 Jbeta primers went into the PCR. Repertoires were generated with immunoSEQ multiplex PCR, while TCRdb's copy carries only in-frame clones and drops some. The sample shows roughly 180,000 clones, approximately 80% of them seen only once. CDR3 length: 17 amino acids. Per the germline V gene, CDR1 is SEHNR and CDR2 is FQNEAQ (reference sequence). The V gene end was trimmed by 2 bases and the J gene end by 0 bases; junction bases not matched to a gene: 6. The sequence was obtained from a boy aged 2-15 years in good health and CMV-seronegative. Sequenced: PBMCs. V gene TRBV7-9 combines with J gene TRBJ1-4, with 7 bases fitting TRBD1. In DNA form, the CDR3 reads TGTGCCAGCAGCTTAAGAAGGGGGCCCTCAACTAATGAAAAACTGTTTTTT. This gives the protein CASSLRRGPSTNEKLFF. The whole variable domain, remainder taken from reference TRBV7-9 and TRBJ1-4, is DTGVSQNPRHKITKRGQNVTFRCDPISEHNRLYWYRQTLGQGPEFLTYFQNEAQLEKSRLLSDRFSAERPKGSFSTLEIQRTEQGDSAMYLCASSLRRGPSTNEKLFFGSGTQLSVL.